Listed below are T cell receptor beta chains from one sample, sequenced in a study of OX40 agonist ivuxolimab in advanced cancers. Measured with immunoSEQ multiplex PCR; TCRdb has only the in-frame clones, and not every one. The repertoire consists of 10,000 to 15,000 clones, with 75% to 95% occurring once and the leading ten covering 73%. Specimen: CD4+ or CD8+ T cells sorted from blood, collected in a trial of the OX40 agonist ivuxolimab. The receptors come from an adult with an advanced solid tumor such as melanoma, head and neck, liver or kidney cancer. CDR3s include the opening cysteine and the closing phenylalanine or tryptophan. D genes are given only for firm matches. Rows give clone size only sometimes, using once, few, many, or a class for an expanded clone.

J gene	clone size	D gene	V gene	CDR3 protein	CDR3 DNA
TRBJ2-2	NA	NA	TRBV2	CASRDSNTGELFF	TGTGCCAGCAGGGATTCGAACACCGGGGAGCTGTTTTTT
TRBJ2-5	NA	NA	TRBV6-6	CASSYTQGFQETQYF	TGTGCCAGCAGTTACACACAGGGTTTTCAAGAGACCCAGTACTTC
TRBJ2-2	NA	NA	TRBV6-5	CASSYSNTGELFF	TGTGCCAGCAGTTACTCTAACACCGGGGAGCTGTTTTTT
TRBJ1-2	NA	NA	TRBV29-1	CSILGAGTTNYGYTF	TGCAGCATCCTAGGGGCAGGGACAACTAACTATGGCTACACCTTC
TRBJ2-3	NA	TRBD2	TRBV6-4	CASSETSGSSTDTQYF	TGTGCCAGCAGTGAGACTAGCGGTTCTAGCACAGATACGCAGTATTTT
TRBJ1-2	NA	NA	TRBV6-5	CASSFGRANYGYTF	TGTGCCAGCAGTTTTGGCAGGGCTAACTATGGCTACACCTTC
TRBJ2-3	NA	NA	TRBV9	CASSADFTDTQYF	TGTGCCAGCAGCGCGGACTTCACAGATACGCAGTATTTT
TRBJ1-1	NA	NA	TRBV6-6	CASSYPYSDTEAFF	TGTGCCAGCAGTTATCCCTACAGCGACACTGAAGCTTTCTTT
TRBJ1-1	NA	NA	TRBV7-8	CASSFGQRVDTEAFF	TGTGCCAGCAGCTTTGGACAGAGGGTGGACACTGAAGCTTTCTTT
TRBJ1-2	NA	NA	TRBV7-9	CASSSGEVGGLIYGYTF	TGTGCCAGCAGCTCGGGGGAGGTCGGAGGGCTGATCTATGGCTACACCTTC
TRBJ2-7	NA	NA	TRBV2	CASEPGGYEQYF	TGTGCCAGTGAACCCGGCGGCTACGAGCAGTACTTC
TRBJ2-7	NA	NA	TRBV15	CATSRDREGPYEQYF	TGTGCCACCAGCAGAGATCGTGAGGGCCCCTACGAGCAGTACTTC
TRBJ1-5	once	TRBD1	TRBV27	CASSSTATGSNQPQHF	TGTGCCAGCAGTTCCACCGCGACAGGGAGCAATCAGCCCCAGCATTTT
TRBJ2-3	NA	TRBD2	TRBV4-3	CASSRGLAGGPGTDTQYF	TGCGCCAGCAGCCGAGGACTAGCGGGGGGCCCCGGCACAGATACGCAGTATTTT
TRBJ2-7	few	NA	TRBV4-1	CASSQVGTFIGGEQYF	TGCGCCAGCAGCCAAGTGGGGACCTTTATAGGAGGCGAGCAGTACTTC
TRBJ2-2	NA	TRBD2	TRBV11-3	CASSQGLADTGELFF	TGTGCCAGCAGCCAGGGACTAGCGGACACCGGGGAGCTGTTTTTT
TRBJ2-1	NA	NA	TRBV11-1	CASSLMDEQFF	TGTGCCAGCAGCTTAATGGATGAGCAGTTCTTC
TRBJ2-7	NA	TRBD2	TRBV4-1	CASSQDWAGGPLEQYF	TGCGCCAGCAGCCAAGACTGGGCGGGAGGGCCCCTCGAGCAGTACTTC
TRBJ2-1	NA	NA	TRBV10-3	CAISPRGMMSSYNEQFF	TGTGCCATCAGTCCGCGGGGAATGATGAGCTCCTACAATGAGCAGTTCTTC
TRBJ2-3	NA	NA	TRBV12-1	CASSPRLDPTDTQYF	TGTGCCAGCAGCCCGAGACTGGACCCCACAGATACGCAGTATTTT
TRBJ2-3	once	TRBD2	TRBV6-4	CASSELGGGDTQYF	TGTGCCAGCAGTGAACTCGGGGGGGGAGATACGCAGTATTTT
TRBJ2-5	NA	TRBD2	TRBV9	CASSESSGTGPRGTQYF	TGTGCCAGCAGCGAAAGTAGCGGGACCGGCCCAAGGGGGACCCAGTACTTC
TRBJ2-1	NA	TRBD2	TRBV4-2	CASSQEDGAGGNEQFF	TGTGCCAGCAGCCAAGAGGATGGAGCGGGGGGTAATGAGCAGTTCTTC
TRBJ2-1	NA	NA	TRBV19	CASSIASGVRNEQFF	TGTGCCAGTAGTATAGCCTCCGGGGTCAGGAATGAGCAGTTCTTC
TRBJ2-7	NA	NA	TRBV13	CASSLARYEQYF	TGTGCCAGCAGCTTAGCTCGCTACGAGCAGTACTTC
TRBJ2-5	NA	TRBD2	TRBV29-1	CSVEDLTSGGPIQETQYF	TGCAGCGTTGAAGATCTGACTAGCGGGGGGCCTATCCAAGAGACCCAGTACTTC
TRBJ2-4	NA	NA	TRBV6-1	CASSDPRALAKNIQYF	TGTGCCAGCAGTGACCCCAGGGCCCTAGCCAAAAACATTCAGTACTTC
TRBJ1-4	NA	TRBD1	TRBV2	CASRGTPGGSNEKLFF	TGTGCCAGCAGGGGCACCCCAGGGGGTTCTAATGAAAAACTGTTTTTT
TRBJ2-2	NA	NA	TRBV5-4	CASSLGDTGELFF	TGTGCCAGCAGCTTGGGGGACACCGGGGAGCTGTTTTTT
TRBJ2-7	NA	NA	TRBV7-9	CASSPAAYEQYF	TGTGCCAGCAGCCCGGCTGCCTACGAGCAGTACTTC
TRBJ2-3	once	NA	TRBV7-9	CASSHHRNLSTDTQYF	TGTGCCAGCAGCCACCACAGGAACCTTAGCACAGATACGCAGTATTTT
TRBJ1-2	NA	NA	TRBV6-6	CASTEDRRNGYTF	TGTGCCAGCACCGAAGACAGGAGGAATGGCTACACCTTC
TRBJ1-5	NA	NA	TRBV5-1	CASSTGLHQPQHF	TGCGCCAGCAGCACGGGACTTCATCAGCCCCAGCATTTT
TRBJ1-1	NA	NA	TRBV20-1	CSARGITEAFF	TGCAGTGCTAGAGGAATTACTGAAGCTTTCTTT
TRBJ2-4	NA	NA	TRBV9	CASSVGTGVHRNIQYF	TGTGCCAGCAGCGTAGGGACGGGAGTACATCGGAACATTCAGTACTTC
TRBJ1-5	NA	TRBD1	TRBV2	CASSTGGFNQPQHF	TGTGCCAGCAGTACAGGGGGCTTCAATCAGCCCCAGCATTTT
TRBJ1-3	NA	NA	TRBV6-4	CASSRGIGDTIYF	TGTGCCAGCAGTCGGGGGATCGGGGACACCATATATTTT
TRBJ1-1	NA	TRBD1	TRBV7-9	CASSPRQGGTEAFF	TGTGCCAGCAGCCCCCGACAGGGAGGCACTGAAGCTTTCTTT
TRBJ2-7	NA	NA	TRBV19	CASSIDWTDQVGYEQYF	TGTGCCAGTAGTATAGATTGGACAGACCAAGTGGGGTACGAGCAGTACTTC
TRBJ2-5	NA	NA	TRBV4-3	CASSQDWRRTQETQYF	TGCGCCAGCAGCCAAGATTGGCGGCGGACCCAAGAGACCCAGTACTTC